The 18 T cell receptor beta chains below were found in one sample sequenced in a study of blood T cell repertoires in COVID-19. Clones were read by immunoSEQ multiplex PCR, and TCRdb kept only the in-frame ones, dropping some. The sample records fewer than 300,000 clones, 70% to 90% being singletons. Sequencing input: peripheral blood. The receptors were sampled from a man aged 18 to 29 with active or convalescent COVID-19.

The table lists this clone with a count of one. The rearrangement uses TRBV6-5 and TRBJ1-3; TRBD1 aligns across 9 bases. V was clipped by 4 bases and J by 4 bases; unmatched bases: 8. From germline, CDR1 is MNHEY and CDR2 SVGAGI. The CDR3 has 16 amino acids. CDR3 sequence reads: CASSSGQGYFGNTIYF. CDR3 coding DNA: TGTGCCAGCAGTTCGGGACAGGGATATTTCGGAAACACCATATATTTT.

The chain is built from TRBV7-6 and TRBJ2-7, with a weak D call TRBD2 (7 bases). The germline V and J ends were trimmed by 0 bases and 2 bases, with 11 bases remaining between them. Germline V gives CDR1 SGHVS, CDR2 FNYEAQ. The CDR3 loop spans 15 amino acids. The CDR3 nucleotides read TGTGCCAGCAGCTTAGCGAGGGGGGGAACCTACGAGCAGTACTTC. This translates into CASSLARGGTYEQYF.

The J gene is TRBJ1-2, the V gene TRBV7-2, with D uncertain. Germline V gene lookup returns CDR1 SGHTA and CDR2 FQGNSA. V dropped 5 bases and J dropped 8 bases, with 24 bases sitting between them. The CDR3 covers 16 residues. CDR3 residues: CASSPPAMPWAGGYTF. The CDR3 DNA reads TGTGCCAGCAGCCCCCCTGCAATGCCCTGGGCGGGGGGCTACACCTTC. Full variable domain (rest looked up from reference TRBV7-2 and TRBJ1-2): GAGVSQSPSNKVTEKGKDVELRCDPISGHTALYWYRQSLGQGLEFLIYFQGNSAPDKSGLPSDRFSAERTGGSVSTLTIQRTQQEDSAVYLCASSPPAMPWAGGYTFGSGTRLTVV.

This chain uses TRBV12-5 with TRBJ2-1; tentatively, D is TRBD2 (6 bases). Per the germline V gene, CDR1 is LGHNT and CDR2 is FRNRAP. CDR3 size: 14 residues. Deletions cut 1 base from V and 7 bases from J, with 11 bases between. CDR3 in DNA: TGTGCTAGTGGTTTGGGGATTGGAGGGAATGAGCAGTTCTTC. Its protein product is CASGLGIGGNEQFF.

V usage is TRBV27 and J usage is TRBJ1-1; D possibly corresponds to TRBD1 (5 bases). The germline V gene has CDR1 MNHEY and CDR2 SMNVEV (reference sequence). The CDR3 has 14 residues. V lost 5 bases and J lost 1, with 11 bases in between. CDR3 DNA sequence: TGTGCCAGCAGTGTCAGGGTTGGGAACACTGAAGCTTTCTTT. It codes for CASSVRVGNTEAFF.

Worth noting for this clone: The same CDR3 is also encoded by other DNA sequences in this sample. The V call is TRBV7-2, the J call TRBJ2-7, with 12 bases that match TRBD2. CDR3 length: 15 residues. The germline CDR1 and CDR2 sequences are SGHTA and FQGNSA. J gave up 4 bases and V 5 bases, and 6 bases lay outside the gene matches. This chain's CDR3 is CASSATSGGPYEQYF. In nucleotides, the CDR3 is TGTGCCAGCAGCGCGACTAGCGGGGGACCTTACGAGCAGTACTTC.

The V gene is TRBV6-2 or TRBV6-3, the J gene TRBJ1-1; the match to TRBD1 covers 7 bases. J lost 8 bases, V lost 6 bases, and 12 bases had no gene match. This CDR3 has 14 residues. CDR1 and CDR2 from the germline V gene are MNHEY and SVGEGT. The CDR3 DNA sequence: TGTGCCAGCAGCCAGACCCCTACAGGGGCCGAAGCTTTCTTT. Its protein product is CASSQTPTGAEAFF.

The CDR3 region is CATSRDFDSFLGNTIYF. CDR3 nucleotide sequence: TGTGCCACCAGCAGAGATTTTGATAGTTTTCTGGGAAACACCATATATTTT. The rearrangement links TRBV15 to TRBJ1-3, with unresolved D. The CDR3 spans 17 residues. V lost 0 bases and J 4 bases, leaving 16 bases between the germline ends. Germline V CDR1 and CDR2: LNHNV, YYDKDF (reference sequence).

The gene calls are TRBV28 and TRBJ1-3, with TRBD1 matching 7 bases. V lost 5 bases to trimming and J lost 4 bases; unmatched junction nucleotides: 5. CDR1 and CDR2 (germline): MDHEN, SYDVKM. The CDR3 covers 14 residues. CDR3 nucleotide sequence: TGTGCCAGCAGTGACGGGACAGACGGAAACACCATATATTTT. Encoded protein: CASSDGTDGNTIYF.

J is TRBJ1-2 and V is TRBV10-3, with 7 bases aligning to TRBD1. The germline V gene encodes CDR1 ENHRY and CDR2 SYGVKD. The CDR3 is 13 amino acids. The V segment lost 3 bases and the J segment 5 bases; nucleotides outside the gene matches: 3. In nucleotides, the CDR3 is TGTGCCATCAGTGAAGGCAGGGGGTATGGCTACACCTTC. This codes for CAISEGRGYGYTF.

This clone was recorded at least ten times. V gene TRBV6-4 combines with J gene TRBJ2-1; TRBD2 matches 9 bases. CDR3 size: 15 residues. The J segment lost 7 bases and the V segment lost 2 bases, leaving 6 bases of the junction unmatched. CDR1 is MRHNA, CDR2 SNTAGT, per germline. The CDR3 DNA reads TGTGCCAGCAGTGACCTCCTAGCGGGGACTAATGAGCAGTTCTTC. Translation: CASSDLLAGTNEQFF.

J is TRBJ1-1 and V is TRBV19; the D gene is possibly TRBD1 (5 bases). Germline CDR1 and CDR2: LNHDA and SQIVND (reference sequence). This CDR3 has 13 amino acids. V was shortened by 5 bases and J by 5 bases, with 12 bases between the two germline ends. The CDR3 nucleotides read TGTGCCAGTAGTCGACGGGGGGGAACTGAAGCTTTCTTT. It yields the protein CASSRRGGTEAFF.

This sequence joins TRBV11-2 and TRBJ1-1; 8 nucleotides agree with TRBD1. V lost 2 bases, J lost 0 bases, and 2 bases stayed unmatched. The CDR3 has 15 residues. CDR1 and CDR2 from the germline V gene are SGHAT and FQNNGV. This CDR3 is CASSLRQGMNTEAFF. The CDR3 region has the DNA TGTGCCAGCAGCTTACGACAGGGGATGAACACTGAAGCTTTCTTT.

As for this clone: At one end, the junction sequence differs from germline, possibly due to a read error. This rearrangement joins TRBV29-1 to TRBJ2-2; unclear D gene. This CDR3 is 14 amino acids long. CDR1 and CDR2 (germline): SQVTM, ANQGSEA. The DNA for the CDR3 is TGCAGCGTTCAAGACATACTGAACACCGGGGAGCTGTTTTTT. Its protein is CSVQDILNTGELFF.

V and J are TRBV5-1 and TRBJ2-2; 9 nucleotides match TRBD1. The germline gives CDR1 SGHRS, CDR2 YFSETQ. After removal of 0 bases from V and 4 bases from J, the junction contained 7 bases not matched to a gene. The CDR3 length is 17 residues. The CDR3 protein is CASSLAEQGAGTGELFF. CDR3 in DNA: TGCGCCAGCAGCTTGGCCGAACAGGGGGCGGGCACCGGGGAGCTGTTTTTT.

The chain's CDR3 is CASSRQGRDSPLHF. CDR3 bases: TGTGCCAGCAGCAGACAGGGAAGGGATTCACCCCTCCACTTT. This sequence joins TRBV6-5 and TRBJ1-6, with 7 bases aligning to TRBD1. The germline V gene has CDR1 MNHEY and CDR2 SVGAGI. Trimming removed 6 bases from V and 8 bases from J; junction bases left unmatched: 7. The CDR3 sequence is 14 residues long.

The rearrangement joins TRBV7-9 to TRBJ2-7; D is unclear. Trimming left V 1 base short and J 1 base short, with 8 bases between. This CDR3 region has 14 residues. CDR1 is SEHNR, CDR2 FQNEAQ, per germline (reference sequence). CDR3 protein: CASSLVVPSYEQYF. As DNA, the CDR3 is TGTGCCAGCAGCTTAGTCGTCCCTTCCTACGAGCAGTACTTC. Full variable domain (outside the CDR3, taken from reference TRBV7-9 and TRBJ2-7): DTGVSQNPRHKITKRGQNVTFRCDPISEHNRLYWYRQTLGQGPEFLTYFQNEAQLEKSRLLSDRFSAERPKGSFSTLEIQRTEQGDSAMYLCASSLVVPSYEQYFGPGTRLTVT.

This rearrangement joins TRBV6-5 to TRBJ1-2; 7 nucleotides agree with TRBD1. Germline lookup yields CDR1 MNHEY and CDR2 SVGAGI. The J segment lost 2 bases and the V segment lost 4 bases, leaving 7 bases of the junction unmatched. The CDR3 contains 15 residues. The CDR3, as DNA: TGTGCCAGCAGTTCCAACAGGGGCCTCAACTATGGCTACACCTTC. Its translation is CASSSNRGLNYGYTF.